What follows are 13 T cell receptor beta chains derived from one specimen sequenced in a study of cytomegalovirus exposure and HLA in healthy donors. Primers for the PCR totalled 60 Vbeta and 13 Jbeta. The table came from immunoSEQ multiplex PCR; TCRdb's copy has only in-frame clones and leaves some out. Of under 250,000 clones in the sample, around 81% were seen once. Sequences were obtained from PBMCs. The receptors originated from a woman aged 55-70 years in good health and CMV-seropositive.

As for this clone: Mismatch with germline at one junction end may stem from a read error. V gene TRBV7-9 combines with J gene TRBJ1-1; 7 bases fit TRBD1. CDR1 is SEHNR and CDR2 is FQNEAQ in the germline V gene (reference sequence). The CDR3 has 14 amino acids. For the CDR3, the DNA is TGTTCCAGCAGCTTAGGGCAGGGGGACACTGAAACTTTCTTT. Translated: CSSSLGQGDTETFF.

The gene calls are TRBV7-9 and TRBJ2-7; tentative D call: TRBD2 (6 bases). This CDR3 is built from 14 residues. Trimming cost V 0 bases and J 4 bases, with 10 bases left between them. Germline V gene sequence: CDR1 SEHNR, CDR2 FQNEAQ (reference sequence). In DNA, the CDR3 is TGTGCCAGCAGCTTAGCGCCTGCGGGATACGAGCAGTACTTC. Translating gives CASSLAPAGYEQYF.

V and J are TRBV18 and TRBJ2-3, with D unclear. Between the trimmed V and J ends, which lost 3 bases and 0 bases, there was a span of 10 bases. The CDR3 sequence is 15 residues long. Germline V gives CDR1 KGHSH, CDR2 LQKENI. Here the CDR3 DNA reads TGTGCCAGCTCACCCCTACAGCCTAGCACAGATACGCAGTATTTT. Protein sequence: CASSPLQPSTDTQYF.

The chain combines TRBV5-1 with TRBJ1-2; no firm D call. CDR1 is SGHRS and CDR2 is YFSETQ in the germline V gene. This CDR3 has 11 amino acids. Trimming cost V 1 base and J 10 bases, with 8 bases left between them. DNA for the CDR3: TGCGCCAGCAGCTTGCCCGGGAACTACACCTTC. This sequence encodes CASSLPGNYTF.

This clone occurred once. The rearrangement joins TRBV5-1 to TRBJ2-3, with 7 bases identical to TRBD1. There are 13 residues in the CDR3. The V segment lost 5 bases and the J segment 3 bases; nucleotides outside the gene matches: 3. CDR1 is SGHRS and CDR2 is YFSETQ in the germline V gene. CDR3 protein: CASRTGWTDTQYF. The CDR3, as DNA: TGCGCCAGCAGGACAGGGTGGACAGATACGCAGTATTTT.

In the case of this clone: A much larger clone sits a single nucleotide away, making a read error possible. This chain joins TRBV4-3 and TRBJ2-7; D is undetermined. Trimming shortened V by 0 bases and J by 2 bases, and 5 bases separated the two germline ends. CDR1 and CDR2 (germline): LGHNA, YSLEER. There are 13 residues in the CDR3. The CDR3 DNA reads TGCGCCAGCAGCCAAGATCAAACCTACGAGCAGTACTTC. Protein product: CASSQDQTYEQYF.

The chain uses TRBV28 and TRBJ1-1, with a tentative D call TRBD1 (5 bases). V lost 2 bases and J 3 bases, leaving 10 bases between the germline ends. CDR1 and CDR2 from the germline V gene are MDHEN and SYDVKM. The CDR3 covers 14 residues. CDR3 loop: CASSLGGLYTEAFF. CDR3 sequence (DNA): TGTGCCAGCAGTTTAGGGGGGTTGTACACTGAAGCTTTCTTT.

For this clone: In the same sample, other DNA sequences code for this CDR3. The gene calls are TRBV10-3 and TRBJ1-1, with a tentative D call TRBD1 (5 bases). Germline lookup yields CDR1 ENHRY and CDR2 SYGVKD. Trimming pared 2 bases from V and 1 base from J, leaving 5 bases between. The CDR3 runs 13 residues. The CDR3 protein is CAISETGNTEAFF. CDR3 DNA sequence: TGTGCCATCAGTGAGACAGGGAACACTGAAGCTTTCTTT.

This rearrangement joins TRBV27 to TRBJ2-2; D is possibly TRBD2 (5 bases). The V gene's germline CDR1 is MNHEY and CDR2 SMNVEV (reference sequence). The CDR3 extends over 16 amino acids. The V and J ends lost 5 bases and 5 bases respectively, with 18 bases between them. Here the CDR3 DNA reads TGTGCCAGCAGTAACTCCCTACTCACTAGAACCGGGGAGCTGTTTTTT. Translating gives CASSNSLLTRTGELFF.

This clone was picked up a small number of times. The rearrangement uses TRBV6-6 and TRBJ1-2; D is possibly TRBD1 (6 bases). CDR1 is MNHNY, CDR2 SVGAGI, per germline (reference sequence). With 6 bases removed from V and 8 bases from J, the gap between germline ends came to 25 bases. This CDR3 region has 16 residues. The CDR3 DNA reads as TGTGCCAGCAGACGATCACAGGGAAGGGTCTTAGGCGGCTACACCTTC. Amino acid sequence: CASRRSQGRVLGGYTF.

The chain recombines TRBV5-5 with TRBJ1-4; the match to TRBD1 covers 9 bases. The CDR3 has 15 residues. The J segment lost 8 bases and the V segment lost 0 bases, leaving 5 bases of the junction unmatched. Germline CDR1 is SGHKS and CDR2 is YYEKEE (reference sequence). The CDR3 loop reads CASSLDRQGGEKLFF. The CDR3, as DNA: TGTGCCAGCAGCTTGGACCGACAGGGGGGAGAAAAACTGTTTTTT.

The J gene is TRBJ2-1, the V gene TRBV7-9, with D tentatively TRBD2 (6 bases). Germline V gives CDR1 SEHNR, CDR2 FQNEAQ (reference sequence). Trimming left V 3 bases short and J 3 bases short, with 24 bases between. The CDR3 extends over 19 amino acids. The CDR3 DNA is TGTGCCAGCAGCTTCGGGGGTGGAACGCGGGTAGTTCACTACAATGAGCAGTTCTTC. It is translated as CASSFGGGTRVVHYNEQFF.

This chain connects TRBV28 to TRBJ1-5; perhaps TRBD1 as D (5 bases). Trimming stripped 5 bases from V and 4 bases from J, with 21 bases between. The CDR3 runs to 17 residues. Looked up from germline, CDR1 is MDHEN and CDR2 is SYDVKM. The CDR3 sequence: CASSPAYQGTLNQPQHF. CDR3 nucleotides: TGTGCCAGCAGTCCCGCTTACCAGGGAACCCTAAATCAGCCCCAGCATTTT. The full variable domain, completed using reference TRBV28 and TRBJ1-5, is DVKVTQSSRYLVKRTGEKVFLECVQDMDHENMFWYRQDPGLGLRLIYFSYDVKMKEKGDIPEGYSVSREKKERFSLILESASTNQTSMYLCASSPAYQGTLNQPQHFGDGTRLSIL.